The clone carrying this T cell receptor beta chain has a handful of counts. Antigen specificity is unknown. Trimming pared 3 bases from V and 5 bases from J, leaving 7 bases between. CDR3 length: 13 residues. 5'RACE template switching added a universal primer site and UMIs to TCR cDNA. TCRdb processed the 5' RACE reads anew with MiXCR; each CDR3 protein has one entry. The sample holds 550,000 or so distinct CDR3 sequences, 15% to 20% seen once. This sample is part of a study of T cells after yellow fever vaccination. Findings and caveats of the study: Subsequent to the booster, the majority of primary-vaccination clones reappeared (around 96% CD4, about 90% CD8).

The chain employs TRBV12-3 or TRBV12-4 and TRBJ1-4, with D unresolved. The sequence was obtained from a man under 40 who received the YFV17D yellow fever vaccine. The material was PBMCs, obtained 15 days after the yellow fever booster vaccination. The CDR3 reads CASSLYENEKLFF. DNA of the CDR3: TGTGCCAGCAGTTTGTACGAGAATGAAAAACTGTTTTTT.